Below are 27 T cell receptor beta chains sequenced from a single sample in a study of somatic mutations in cytotoxic T cells in rheumatoid arthritis. The repertoire was sequenced with immunoSEQ multiplex PCR; TCRdb's copy has only in-frame clones and lacks some. The table shows fewer than 12,000 clones, with approximately 80% occurring only once. The material sequenced was CD8+ T cells sorted from blood. These receptors were taken from a man in his 60s in good health.

This clone was recorded a few times. The chain combines TRBV30 with TRBJ2-7; 9 positions agree with TRBD1. The V segment lost 3 bases and the J segment 0 bases; nucleotides outside the gene matches: 6. Germline V gene data show CDR1 as GTSNPN and CDR2 as SVGIG (reference sequence). CDR3 length equals 15 residues. In DNA, the CDR3 is TGTGCCTGGAGGCCTGGACAGGGGAGCTCCTACGAGCAGTACTTC. Protein: CAWRPGQGSSYEQYF. The full variable domain, in which reference TRBV30 and TRBJ2-7 provide the parts outside the CDR3, is SQTIHQWPATLVQPVGSPLSLECTVEGTSNPNLYWYRQAAGRGLQLLFYSVGIGQISSEVPQNLSASRPQDRQFILSSKKLLLSDSGFYLCAWRPGQGSSYEQYFGPGTRLTVT.

The chain recombines TRBV30 with TRBJ1-5, with a weak D call TRBD1 (6 bases). The CDR3 consists of 15 residues. Germline assignment: CDR1 GTSNPN and CDR2 SVGIG (reference sequence). The V end lost 0 bases, the J end lost 2 bases, and 11 bases lay between the germline ends. For the CDR3, the DNA is TGTGCCTGGAGTGTATTGGCAGGGGGCAATCAGCCCCAGCATTTT. The encoded protein is CAWSVLAGGNQPQHF.

The rearrangement links TRBV27 to TRBJ1-4; D gene ambiguous. CDR1 and CDR2 from the germline V gene are MNHEY and SMNVEV (reference sequence). There are 16 residues in the CDR3. The V end was cut by 5 bases, the J end by 3 bases, with 16 bases between. Here the CDR3 DNA reads TGTGCCAGCAGTCCGATCCCCCGGGCGCCTAATGAAAAACTGTTTTTT. The encoded protein is CASSPIPRAPNEKLFF.

The CDR3 DNA reads TGTGCCAGCTCACCCCTCCCAGGGGCCTTGAACACTGAAGCTTTCTTT. Its protein is CASSPLPGALNTEAFF. The chain couples TRBV18 to TRBJ1-1, with a weak D call TRBD1 (6 bases). CDR3 length: 16 residues. Germline lookup yields CDR1 KGHSH and CDR2 LQKENI. The V gene lost 3 bases and the J gene lost 0 bases, with 14 bases spanning the gap.

The CDR3 region is CASSVAGGTETQYF. The DNA of the CDR3 is TGTGCCAGCAGTGTGGCGGGGGGGACAGAGACCCAGTACTTC. V gene TRBV2 combines with J gene TRBJ2-5, with 9 bases matching TRBD2. The length of the CDR3 is 14 residues. The germline V gene has CDR1 SNHLY and CDR2 FYNNEI. V gave up 4 bases and J gave up 4 bases; unmatched junction bases: 4.

The rearrangement uses TRBV7-9 and TRBJ1-2; D perhaps matches TRBD1 (6 bases). The CDR3 has 16 residues. Per the germline V gene, CDR1 is SEHNR and CDR2 is FQNEAQ (reference sequence). V was shortened by 5 bases and J by 4 bases, with 20 bases between the two germline ends. This CDR3 is CASSTWTERLGYGYTF. The DNA for the CDR3 is TGTGCCAGCAGCACCTGGACAGAAAGGTTAGGCTATGGCTACACCTTC.

The count of this clone is one. This chain links TRBV27 with TRBJ1-5, with D uncertain. Germline V gives CDR1 MNHEY, CDR2 SMNVEV (reference sequence). The CDR3 contains 14 residues. V lost 3 bases to trimming and J lost 2 bases, with 8 bases between them. The CDR3 loop reads CASSFRMGNQPQHF. CDR3 nucleotide sequence: TGTGCCAGCAGTTTTAGGATGGGCAATCAGCCCCAGCATTTT.

V is TRBV5-4 and J is TRBJ2-1, with D tentatively TRBD2 (7 bases). The CDR3 runs 15 residues. Trimming pared 2 bases from V and 0 bases from J, leaving 9 bases between. CDR1 and CDR2 (germline): SGHNT, YYREEE (reference sequence). CDR3: CASSFRGASYNEQFF. CDR3 DNA: TGTGCCAGCAGCTTCCGGGGGGCCTCCTACAATGAGCAGTTCTTC.

DNA for the CDR3: TGTGCCAGCAGCATCCGGGACAACTACGAGCAGTACTTC. Translation gives CASSIRDNYEQYF. The chain recombines TRBV5-5 with TRBJ2-7, with a possible D match to TRBD1 (6 bases). Germline V gene data show CDR1 as SGHKS and CDR2 as YYEKEE (reference sequence). This CDR3 is built from 13 residues. V was cut by 4 bases and J by 3 bases, with 11 bases left in between.

The gene calls are TRBV19 and TRBJ2-1; 7 bases fit TRBD2. The trim removed 4 bases at V and 3 bases at J, leaving 9 bases unmatched. Germline lookup yields CDR1 LNHDA and CDR2 SQIVND (reference sequence). The CDR3 runs to 16 residues. The DNA of the CDR3 is TGTGCCAGTAGTAACTCTTGGGCGGGGGACTACAATGAGCAGTTCTTC. Its protein is CASSNSWAGDYNEQFF. Filled out from reference TRBV19 and TRBJ2-1, the complete variable domain reads DGGITQSPKYLFRKEGQNVTLSCEQNLNHDAMYWYRQDPGQGLRLIYYSQIVNDFQKGDIAEGYSVSREKKESFPLTVTSAQKNPTAFYLCASSNSWAGDYNEQFFGPGTRLTVL.

This clone was recorded a few times. J is TRBJ1-3 and V is TRBV28; D gene unclear. Germline-derived CDR1 and CDR2 are MDHEN and SYDVKM. V was shortened by 6 bases and J by 0 bases, with 6 bases between the two germline ends. This CDR3 has 13 residues. CDR3 coding DNA: TGTGCCAGCAGGGGGAGCTCTGGAAACACCATATATTTT. As protein: CASRGSSGNTIYF.

V gene TRBV5-6 combines with J gene TRBJ2-7; 15 bases align to TRBD2. The J segment lost 0 bases and the V segment lost 3 bases, leaving 4 bases of the junction unmatched. The CDR3 is 17 amino acids. CDR1 is SGHDT, CDR2 YYEEEE, per germline. The CDR3 nucleotides read TGTGCCAGCAGCTCGGGACTAGCGGGGGGCAACTCCTACGAGCAGTACTTC. Its protein product is CASSSGLAGGNSYEQYF.

The chain links TRBV4-2 to TRBJ2-7; TRBD1 aligns across 9 bases. Germline values: CDR1 LGHNA, CDR2 YNFKEQ. The length of the CDR3 is 14 residues. Trimming removed 3 bases from V and 3 bases from J; junction bases left unmatched: 3. Here the CDR3 reads CASSHGTGRYEQYF. The CDR3 DNA sequence: TGTGCCAGCAGCCACGGGACAGGGCGCTACGAGCAGTACTTC.

The J gene is TRBJ2-3, the V gene TRBV28; D is unresolved. Germline CDR1 is MDHEN and CDR2 is SYDVKM. This CDR3 is 14 amino acids long. V gave up 3 bases and J gave up 0 bases, with 7 bases separating them. CDR3 in amino acids: CASSFSRSTDTQYF. CDR3 nucleotides: TGTGCCAGCAGTTTTTCCAGGAGCACAGATACGCAGTATTTT. The entire variable domain, with the rest obtained from reference TRBV28 and TRBJ2-3, is as follows: DVKVTQSSRYLVKRTGEKVFLECVQDMDHENMFWYRQDPGLGLRLIYFSYDVKMKEKGDIPEGYSVSREKKERFSLILESASTNQTSMYLCASSFSRSTDTQYFGPGTRLTVL.

This clone appeared a few times. The genes are TRBV29-1 and TRBJ2-2, with no clear D. The CDR3 is 13 residues long. The germline CDR1 and CDR2 sequences are SQVTM and ANQGSEA. V dropped 4 bases and J dropped 6 bases, with 12 bases sitting between them. The CDR3 spells CSVVGLSPGELFF. CDR3 bases: TGCAGCGTTGTAGGGCTCAGTCCCGGGGAGCTGTTTTTT.

V is TRBV4-1 and J is TRBJ2-2, with 12 bases matching TRBD2. Trimming took 4 bases from V and 7 from J; bases not matched to a gene: 13. This CDR3 has 18 residues. CDR1 MGHRA and CDR2 YSYEKL come from the germline V gene. DNA for the CDR3: TGCGCCAGCAGCCTAAAGCTGGCTAGCGGGGGGGCAATCGGGGAGCTGTTTTTT. This translates into CASSLKLASGGAIGELFF.

This chain links TRBV5-5 with TRBJ1-1; 7 nucleotides line up with TRBD1. With V trimmed by 8 bases and J by 6 bases, 10 bases remained unmatched. CDR1 and CDR2 (germline): SGHKS, YYEKEE (reference sequence). The CDR3 is made up of 13 amino acids. The CDR3 DNA sequence: TGTGCCAGTATCGACAGGGACAAAGCTGAAGCTTTCTTT. Amino acid sequence: CASIDRDKAEAFF. The entire variable domain, with the rest obtained from reference TRBV5-5 and TRBJ1-1, is as follows: DAGVTQSPTHLIKTRGQQVTLRCSPISGHKSVSWYQQVLGQGPQFIFQYYEKEERGRGNFPDRFSARQFPNYSSELNVNALLLGDSALYLCASIDRDKAEAFFGQGTRLTVV.

This chain joins TRBV28 and TRBJ1-2; no firm D call. V lost 7 bases and J lost 4, with 7 bases in between. The V gene's germline CDR1 is MDHEN and CDR2 SYDVKM. The CDR3 spans 11 residues. In DNA, the CDR3 is TGTGCCAGCAACAGAGGCTATGGCTACACCTTC. Amino acid sequence: CASNRGYGYTF.

The chain couples TRBV7-9 to TRBJ2-7; D not certain. Trimming pared 1 base from V and 2 bases from J, leaving 9 bases between. CDR1 is SEHNR and CDR2 is FQNEAQ in the germline V gene (reference sequence). CDR3 length equals 14 residues. The CDR3 loop reads CASSLGPRAYEQYF. CDR3 bases: TGTGCCAGCAGCTTAGGGCCCCGCGCCTACGAGCAGTACTTC.

This clone is categorized as medium-sized. The rearrangement joins TRBV28 to TRBJ1-2; possibly TRBD1 for D (5 bases). Trimming left V 8 bases short and J 7 bases short, with 11 bases between. CDR3 length: 11 residues. CDR1 and CDR2 from the germline V gene are MDHEN and SYDVKM. The CDR3 region has the DNA TGTGCCAGCGATCAGGGAGGTGGCTACACCTTC. Protein: CASDQGGGYTF.

The chain combines TRBV6-5 with TRBJ1-5; D gene unclear. The CDR3 covers 13 residues. The germline V gene has CDR1 MNHEY and CDR2 SVGAGI. Deletions cut 5 bases from V and 0 bases from J, with 5 bases between. The CDR3 loop is CASSAHSNQPQHF. The CDR3, as DNA: TGTGCCAGCAGTGCACATAGCAATCAGCCCCAGCATTTT.

This chain connects TRBV11-1 to TRBJ2-7; TRBD1 matches at 8 bases. V lost 2 bases, J lost 1 base, and 1 base stayed unmatched. The CDR3 spans 14 residues. CDR1 and CDR2 from the germline V gene are SGHAT and FQDESV (reference sequence). This chain's CDR3 is CASSLWDRSYEQYF. DNA for the CDR3: TGTGCCAGCAGCTTATGGGACAGGTCCTACGAGCAGTACTTC.

In nucleotides, the CDR3 is TGTGCCAGCAGCTTAGTCGTGAACTCACCCCTCCACTTT. Protein sequence: CASSLVVNSPLHF. The genes are TRBV7-8 and TRBJ1-6; D is unclear. Trimming stripped 1 base from V and 10 bases from J, with 8 bases between. The V gene's germline CDR1 is SGHVS and CDR2 FQNEAQ. This CDR3 comprises 13 residues.

This chain joins TRBV7-2 and TRBJ2-7; D gene uncertain. Germline CDR1 reads SGHTA; CDR2 reads FQGNSA. Trimming removed 5 bases at V and 2 bases at J, with 13 bases between. This CDR3 has 14 residues. CDR3 sequence: CASSHPKIAYEQYF. The CDR3 nucleotides read TGTGCCAGCAGCCATCCGAAGATTGCCTACGAGCAGTACTTC.

The chain links TRBV5-8 to TRBJ2-7; 11 bases are shared with TRBD2. This CDR3 contains 16 residues. V dropped 3 bases and J dropped 3; count of bases not matched to a gene: 8. Germline CDR1 SGHTS, CDR2 YDEGEE. In DNA form, the CDR3 reads TGTGCCAGCAGCTCTCAAGGACTAGCGGGCCTCTACGAGCAGTACTTC. Its protein product is CASSSQGLAGLYEQYF.

The CDR3 DNA reads TGTGCCAGTTCCTTAGCGGGCCCCCTTTACGAGCAGTACTTC. Amino acids: CASSLAGPLYEQYF. V is TRBV27 and J is TRBJ2-7; 7 bases fit TRBD2. Losses at the gene ends were 9 bases for V and 4 bases for J; bases not matched to a gene: 12. CDR1 and CDR2 (germline): MNHEY, SMNVEV (reference sequence). The length of the CDR3 is 14 residues.

This clone was counted once. J is TRBJ2-3 and V is TRBV28; D unresolved. V gave up 6 bases and J gave up 0 bases, with 7 bases separating them. This CDR3 region has 13 residues. Germline assignment: CDR1 MDHEN and CDR2 SYDVKM. The CDR3 here is CASSHSSTDTQYF. CDR3 nucleotides: TGTGCCAGCAGCCACTCTAGCACAGATACGCAGTATTTT. Variable domain in full (rest from reference TRBV28 and TRBJ2-3): DVKVTQSSRYLVKRTGEKVFLECVQDMDHENMFWYRQDPGLGLRLIYFSYDVKMKEKGDIPEGYSVSREKKERFSLILESASTNQTSMYLCASSHSSTDTQYFGPGTRLTVL.